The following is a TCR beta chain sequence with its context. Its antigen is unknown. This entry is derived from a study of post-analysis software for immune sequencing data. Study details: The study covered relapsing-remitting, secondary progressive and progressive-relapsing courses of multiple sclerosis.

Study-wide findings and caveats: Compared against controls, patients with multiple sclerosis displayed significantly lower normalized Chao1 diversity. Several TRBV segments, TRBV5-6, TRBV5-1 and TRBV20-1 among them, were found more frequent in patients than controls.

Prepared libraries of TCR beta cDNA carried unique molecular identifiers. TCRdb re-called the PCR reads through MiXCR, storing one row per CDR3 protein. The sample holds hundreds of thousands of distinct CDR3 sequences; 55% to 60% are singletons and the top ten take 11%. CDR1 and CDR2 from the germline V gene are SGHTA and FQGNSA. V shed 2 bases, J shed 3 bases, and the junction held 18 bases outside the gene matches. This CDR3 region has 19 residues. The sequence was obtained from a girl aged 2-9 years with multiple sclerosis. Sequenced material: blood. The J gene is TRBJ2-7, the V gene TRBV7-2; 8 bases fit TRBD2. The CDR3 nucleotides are TGTGCCAGCAGCTTACCTTTCACTAGCGGTAGCTCGAAGAGCTACGAGCAGTACTTC. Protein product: CASSLPFTSGSSKSYEQYF.